These 26 T cell receptor beta chains originate from one sample sequenced in a study of T-cell reconstitution after alpha-beta-depleted transplantation in children (dated by TCRdb to the mid-2010s). The library was built by means of PCR. Sequencing was performed on an Illumina HiSeq 2500. TCR library preparation used molecular barcoding, with unique molecular identifiers applied to normalize quantification of the TCRbeta repertoire. TCRdb applied fastp at Q25 and MiXCR to the public reads, then kept only in-frame beta chains. Each CDR3 protein appears once, grouped with its most common genes and DNA. The sample includes around 240,000 distinct CDR3 sequences, with approximately 9.9% observed a single time. The ten largest clones capture over 4.5% of the sample. Source: PBMCs from the stem cell graft donor, taken from the stem cell graft. The source of these receptors is a human donor who donated a stem cell graft to a child with SCID.

The table lists this clonotype with many counts. This sequence joins TRBV3-1 and TRBJ1-1, with 7 bases matching TRBD1. The junction had 10 bases not matched to a gene; V was cut back by 1 base and J by 5 bases. This CDR3 contains 16 residues. Germline V gene data show CDR1 as LGHDT and CDR2 as YNNKEL (reference sequence). The CDR3 loop reads CASSQATGFPSTEAFF. For the CDR3, the DNA is TGTGCCAGCAGCCAAGCGACAGGGTTTCCGAGTACTGAAGCTTTCTTT.

This clonotype showed up many times. The chain links TRBV4-3 to TRBJ2-5; tentative D call: TRBD1 (6 bases). CDR3 length equals 16 residues. CDR1 LGHNA and CDR2 YSLEER come from the germline V gene. The V and J ends lost 0 bases and 4 bases respectively, with 15 bases between them. CDR3 protein: CASSQDQAGDVETQYF. The CDR3 nucleotides read TGCGCCAGCAGCCAAGATCAAGCAGGGGACGTAGAGACCCAGTACTTC.

This clonotype showed up many times. The genes are TRBV20-1 and TRBJ2-1; TRBD2 matches at 8 bases. CDR1 DFQATT and CDR2 SNEGSKA come from the germline V gene (reference sequence). The CDR3 is 14 amino acids. Trimming removed 2 bases from V and 4 bases from J; junction bases left unmatched: 4. The CDR3 protein is CSARWPSGYNEQFF. The CDR3 DNA sequence: TGCAGTGCTAGATGGCCTAGCGGGTACAATGAGCAGTTCTTC.

This clonotype was found many times. This chain links TRBV29-1 with TRBJ1-1, with D maybe TRBD1 (6 bases). V lost 4 bases and J 7 bases, leaving 22 bases between the germline ends. The length of the CDR3 is 15 residues. Germline CDR1 and CDR2: SQVTM and ANQGSEA. The CDR3 nucleotides are TGCAGCGTTGGCCCCTTACAGGGTGGAACTAATGAAGCTTTCTTT. This gives the protein CSVGPLQGGTNEAFF.

A few counts support this clonotype. V is TRBV5-1 and J is TRBJ1-3, with D possibly being TRBD1 (6 bases). The CDR3 has 16 amino acids. Trimming took 0 bases from V and 3 from J, leaving 13 bases between them. Germline V gene lookup returns CDR1 SGHRS and CDR2 YFSETQ. The CDR3 DNA reads as TGCGCCAGCAGCTTGGCAGGGGCATCTTTTGGAAACACCATATATTTT. It yields the protein CASSLAGASFGNTIYF.

This clonotype was observed at least ten times. This chain links TRBV3-1 with TRBJ1-1; a possible D gene is TRBD1 (6 bases). This CDR3 contains 14 residues. Germline CDR1 LGHDT, CDR2 YNNKEL (reference sequence). Trimming removed 0 bases from V and 5 bases from J, with 10 bases in between. The CDR3 DNA is TGTGCCAGCAGCCAAGATACAGGGTGGACTGAAGCTTTCTTT. Translating it yields CASSQDTGWTEAFF.

This clonotype was recorded many times. This chain connects TRBV6-5 to TRBJ1-6; 7 bases align to TRBD1. Germline lookup yields CDR1 MNHEY and CDR2 SVGAGI. After removal of 2 bases from V and 10 bases from J, the junction contained 5 bases not matched to a gene. This CDR3 is built from 14 residues. The CDR3 here is CASSYGPGGSPLHF. Here the CDR3 DNA reads TGTGCCAGCAGTTACGGTCCAGGGGGATCACCCCTCCACTTT.

This clonotype has a count of ten or more. The chain recombines TRBV20-1 with TRBJ2-2; D is ambiguous. The CDR3 extends over 14 amino acids. V lost 4 bases and J 3 bases, leaving 12 bases between the germline ends. Germline V gene sequence: CDR1 DFQATT, CDR2 SNEGSKA (reference sequence). CDR3 protein: CSAKGPLDTGELFF. The CDR3 coding sequence is TGCAGTGCTAAGGGCCCCCTTGACACCGGGGAGCTGTTTTTT.

This clonotype was counted ten times or more. The chain employs TRBV12-3 or TRBV12-4 and TRBJ2-6; D unresolved. The CDR3 totals 14 residues. Trimming removed 5 bases at V and 4 bases at J, with 9 bases between. The CDR3 reads CASSPLGGANVLTF. As DNA, the CDR3 is TGTGCCAGCAGTCCCCTGGGGGGGGCCAACGTCCTGACTTTC.

The genes are TRBV7-9 and TRBJ2-1; D uncertain. The CDR3 is 18 amino acids. CDR1 is SEHNR and CDR2 is FQNEAQ in the germline V gene (reference sequence). V lost 5 bases and J lost 0, with 20 bases in between. CDR3 in amino acids: CASSPAPLEGFSYNEQFF. The DNA for the CDR3 is TGTGCCAGCAGCCCCGCCCCGCTGGAAGGGTTCTCCTACAATGAGCAGTTCTTC.

The chain employs TRBV5-1 and TRBJ2-1; D is unresolved. This CDR3 region has 14 residues. Trimming took 1 base from V and 6 from J, leaving 11 bases between them. Looked up from germline, CDR1 is SGHRS and CDR2 is YFSETQ. The CDR3 spells CASSLFLSANEQFF. For the CDR3, the DNA is TGCGCCAGCAGCTTGTTTCTTTCGGCCAATGAGCAGTTCTTC.

This clonotype was found many times. The chain recombines TRBV25-1 with TRBJ2-2; D unresolved. The V end was cut by 1 base, the J end by 0 bases, with 9 bases between. Germline V lookup: CDR1 MGHDK, CDR2 SYGVNS. The CDR3 runs to 16 residues. The CDR3 sequence is CASSEFVETNTGELFF. The DNA for the CDR3 is TGTGCCAGCAGTGAATTTGTCGAAACGAACACCGGGGAGCTGTTTTTT.

This clonotype was seen many times. The chain links TRBV20-1 to TRBJ2-1; D tentatively fits TRBD1 or TRBD2 (5 bases each). The CDR3 length is 13 residues. CDR1 is DFQATT, CDR2 SNEGSKA, per germline (reference sequence). Trimming pared 5 bases from V and 6 bases from J, leaving 14 bases between. CDR3 DNA: TGCAGTGCTCTTGTCGGGGCACTCAATGAGCAGTTCTTC. This translates into CSALVGALNEQFF.

Many counts were recorded for this clonotype. V gene TRBV5-1 combines with J gene TRBJ2-1, with 7 bases aligning to TRBD2. The V gene's germline CDR1 is SGHRS and CDR2 YFSETQ. V lost 1 base to trimming and J lost 3 bases; unmatched junction nucleotides: 10. The length of the CDR3 is 17 residues. The CDR3 nucleotides are TGCGCCAGCAGCTTGAACCGCGCGGGACTAAACTACAATGAGCAGTTCTTC. The encoded protein is CASSLNRAGLNYNEQFF.

This clonotype was recorded many times. The chain employs TRBV7-9 and TRBJ2-2; no firm D call. Trimming left V 0 bases short and J 2 bases short, with 10 bases between. Germline lookup yields CDR1 SEHNR and CDR2 FQNEAQ (reference sequence). This CDR3 is 16 amino acids long. The CDR3 coding sequence is TGTGCCAGCAGCTTAGCGGGCCGGAGTAACACCGGGGAGCTGTTTTTT. Encoded protein: CASSLAGRSNTGELFF.

This clonotype was seen at least ten times. The rearrangement joins TRBV4-2 to TRBJ1-2; no clear D. CDR1 is LGHNA, CDR2 YNFKEQ, per germline. V was shortened by 0 bases and J by 5 bases, with 7 bases between the two germline ends. CDR3 length equals 13 residues. The DNA for the CDR3 is TGTGCCAGCAGCCAAGACGGCCTTTATGGCTACACCTTC. Amino acid sequence: CASSQDGLYGYTF.

This clonotype has more than one count but fewer than ten. This rearrangement joins TRBV27 to TRBJ2-1; 10 bases are a match to TRBD2. The CDR3 covers 18 residues. Unmatched junction bases numbered 12, after V lost 3 bases and J lost 4 bases. The germline CDR1 and CDR2 sequences are MNHEY and SMNVEV (reference sequence). CDR3 nucleotide sequence: TGTGCCAGCAGTTTCCGCCCGGCGCTAGCGGGAGTGTACAATGAGCAGTTCTTC. Encoded protein: CASSFRPALAGVYNEQFF.

This clonotype was recorded at least ten times. The chain combines TRBV19 with TRBJ1-5, with 7 bases identical to TRBD1. Trimming removed 5 bases from V and 8 bases from J; junction bases left unmatched: 12. The germline gives CDR1 LNHDA, CDR2 SQIVND (reference sequence). The CDR3 runs 15 residues. The CDR3 sequence: CASSPDRAQGKPQHF. The CDR3, as DNA: TGTGCCAGTAGTCCCGACAGGGCTCAAGGAAAGCCCCAGCATTTT.

This clonotype has a count of ten or more. The genes are TRBV5-5 and TRBJ1-1; tentatively, D is TRBD1 (5 bases). The ends were cut back, 2 bases at V and 6 bases at J, with 20 bases in the middle. From germline, CDR1 is SGHKS and CDR2 YYEKEE (reference sequence). The CDR3 has 16 amino acids. CDR3 nucleotides: TGTGCCAGCAGCTTTCGGCTAGAGCTGGGAGGGGCTGAAGCTTTCTTT. Its translation is CASSFRLELGGAEAFF. Combining the CDR3 with reference TRBV5-5 and TRBJ1-1 gives the whole variable domain DAGVTQSPTHLIKTRGQQVTLRCSPISGHKSVSWYQQVLGQGPQFIFQYYEKEERGRGNFPDRFSARQFPNYSSELNVNALLLGDSALYLCASSFRLELGGAEAFFGQGTRLTVV.

The sample holds a few counts of this clonotype. The chain carries TRBV12-3 or TRBV12-4 and TRBJ1-1, with 8 bases that match TRBD1. The V and J ends lost 6 bases and 0 bases, in that order; junction bases with no gene match: 9. The CDR3 runs 16 residues. CDR3 DNA: TGTGCCAGCAGCTCCATCGCAGGGGGCTTGAACACTGAAGCTTTCTTT. Residues: CASSSIAGGLNTEAFF.

This clonotype was seen many times. The J gene is TRBJ2-7, the V gene TRBV6-5; 8 bases match TRBD1. Germline V gives CDR1 MNHEY, CDR2 SVGAGI. This CDR3 region has 14 residues. Trimming at V came to 2 bases and at J to 6 bases, leaving 6 bases not matched to a gene. The CDR3: CASSYPGQGGEQYF. In DNA, the CDR3 is TGTGCCAGCAGTTACCCTGGACAGGGCGGCGAGCAGTACTTC.

This clonotype came up once. This chain connects TRBV6-2 or TRBV6-3 to TRBJ2-3; unclear D gene. This CDR3 has 14 residues. V gave up 1 base and J gave up 2 bases, with 7 bases separating them. Germline V gene lookup returns CDR1 MNHEY and CDR2 SVGEGT. CDR3 DNA: TGTGCCAGCAGTTACTACCCCCTCACAGATACGCAGTATTTT. Its translation is CASSYYPLTDTQYF.

This clonotype was observed at least ten times. The chain employs TRBV7-9 and TRBJ2-1, with TRBD2 matching 12 bases. CDR1 and CDR2 from the germline V gene are SEHNR and FQNEAQ (reference sequence). The ends lost 0 bases at V and 6 bases at J; junction bases unmatched: 6. This CDR3 comprises 17 residues. This CDR3 reads CASSLALAGGPGNEQFF. The CDR3 DNA is TGTGCCAGCAGCTTAGCGCTAGCGGGGGGGCCAGGCAATGAGCAGTTCTTC.

This clonotype was counted many times. The chain joins TRBV5-1 to TRBJ2-3, with 9 bases that match TRBD2. The CDR3 is 15 amino acids. Losses at the gene ends were 7 bases for V and 3 bases for J; bases not matched to a gene: 9. The germline CDR1 and CDR2 sequences are SGHRS and YFSETQ. DNA for the CDR3: TGCGCCAGCTTCGGTAGCGGGGGTGTTACAGATACGCAGTATTTT. It yields the protein CASFGSGGVTDTQYF.

At least ten counts were recorded for this clonotype. V is TRBV5-1 and J is TRBJ1-6; D call uncertain. Trimming pared 3 bases from V and 4 bases from J, leaving 8 bases between. The CDR3 sequence is 14 residues long. From germline, CDR1 is SGHRS and CDR2 YFSETQ. CDR3 nucleotide sequence: TGCGCCAGCAGCTCGGCAGATTATAATTCACCCCTCCACTTT. Protein product: CASSSADYNSPLHF.

The CDR3 nucleotides are TGTGCCAGCAGTTTGGTTCCACAGGGAACCACTGAAGCTTTCTTT. Its translation is CASSLVPQGTTEAFF. The chain links TRBV12-3 or TRBV12-4 to TRBJ1-1, with D possibly matching TRBD1 (6 bases). The CDR3 has 15 residues. Trimming removed 3 bases at V and 4 bases at J, with 15 bases between.